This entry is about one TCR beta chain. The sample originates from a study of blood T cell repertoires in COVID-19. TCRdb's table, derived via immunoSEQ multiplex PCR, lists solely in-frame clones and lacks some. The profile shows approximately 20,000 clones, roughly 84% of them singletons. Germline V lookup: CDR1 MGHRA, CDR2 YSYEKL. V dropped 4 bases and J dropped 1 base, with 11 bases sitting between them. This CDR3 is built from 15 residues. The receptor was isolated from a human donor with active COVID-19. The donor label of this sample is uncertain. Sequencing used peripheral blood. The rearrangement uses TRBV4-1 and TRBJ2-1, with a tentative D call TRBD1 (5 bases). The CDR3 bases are TGCGCCAGCAGCCTAGGGGTGCGATCCTACAATGAGCAGTTCTTC. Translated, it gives CASSLGVRSYNEQFF.